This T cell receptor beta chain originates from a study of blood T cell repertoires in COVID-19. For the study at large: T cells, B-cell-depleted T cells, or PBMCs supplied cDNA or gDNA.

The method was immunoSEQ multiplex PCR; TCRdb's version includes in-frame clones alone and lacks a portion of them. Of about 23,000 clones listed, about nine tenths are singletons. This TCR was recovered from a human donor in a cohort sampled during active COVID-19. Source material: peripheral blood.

CDR3 bases: TGTGCCACCGAGCGGGCTGACAGGGACTATGGCTACACCTTC. As protein: CATERADRDYGYTF. The rearrangement uses TRBV6-5 and TRBJ1-2; 7 bases line up with TRBD1. Germline V gene lookup returns CDR1 MNHEY and CDR2 SVGAGI. The CDR3 covers 14 residues. The junction had 11 bases not matched to a gene; V was cut back by 10 bases and J by 3 bases.